One T cell receptor beta chain is described in this entry. The sample belongs to a study of siplizumab effects on memory and regulatory T cells. Trimming pared 7 bases from V and 4 bases from J, leaving 8 bases between. CDR3 length: 13 amino acids. Germline values: CDR1 LNHDA, CDR2 SQIVND (reference sequence). TCRdb keeps only in-frame clones here, not all; method: immunoSEQ multiplex PCR. The sample shows more than 45,000 clones, 85% to 95% of them seen only once. This receptor was obtained from a human donor in good health. The specimen was CD8+ T cells sorted from blood. This rearrangement joins TRBV19 to TRBJ2-6; D may be TRBD1 (6 bases). CDR3 loop: CASTGVGANVLTF. CDR3 coding DNA: TGTGCCAGTACAGGGGTCGGGGCCAACGTCCTGACTTTC. The full variable domain, with the rest looked up from reference TRBV19 and TRBJ2-6, is DGGITQSPKYLFRKEGQNVTLSCEQNLNHDAMYWYRQDPGQGLRLIYYSQIVNDFQKGDIAEGYSVSREKKESFPLTVTSAQKNPTAFYLCASTGVGANVLTFGAGSRLTVL.